The entry that follows covers one TCR beta chain sequence. This sample was included in a study of PD-1 blockade in classical Hodgkin lymphoma. This CDR3 is 17 amino acids long. From germline, CDR1 is SNHLY and CDR2 FYNNEI. Trimming took 8 bases from V and 7 from J; bases not matched to a gene: 17. Sequenced by immunoSEQ multiplex PCR; TCRdb stores in-frame clones only, minus some. The repertoire has 50,000 to 75,000 clones, approximately 89% of them found once; the top ten carry around an eighth. Each patient relapsed following autologous stem cell transplantation, and prior brentuximab vedotin exposure differed.

The J gene is TRBJ1-4, the V gene TRBV2; 9 bases match TRBD1. This clonotype was obtained from a human donor with classical Hodgkin lymphoma. The source material was peripheral blood mononuclear cells (PBMCs), sampled at baseline. The CDR3 reads CASGKTGTGIRGEKLFF. DNA for the CDR3: TGTGCCAGCGGGAAAACCGGGACAGGGATCAGAGGTGAAAAACTGTTTTTT.